Listed below are T cell receptor beta chains from one sample, sequenced in a study of blood T cell repertoires in COVID-19. Only in-frame clones appear in the TCRdb table, and some are missing; sequencing was by immunoSEQ multiplex PCR. This table has some 200,000 clones, about 83% appearing once. The material sequenced was peripheral blood. These receptors originate from a woman aged 18-29 years who had recovered from COVID-19. Each CDR3 is given with its conserved first and last residue. Each record gives: CDR3 protein, CDR3 DNA, clone size, V gene, D gene, J gene. D genes are given only for firm matches. Expanded clones get a size class; other rows say once, few or many, or leave the size out.

CDR3: CASSLTGNQPQHF; DNA: TGTGCCAGCAGCCTGACGGGGAATCAGCCCCAGCATTTT; size: few; V: TRBV27; D: -; J: TRBJ1-5
CDR3: CASSYTRHIFQETQYF; DNA: TGTGCCAGCAGTTACACCAGACACATCTTCCAAGAGACCCAGTACTTC; size: -; V: TRBV6-5; D: -; J: TRBJ2-5
CDR3: CASSQDSTPSARETQYF; DNA: TGCGCCAGCAGCCAAGATTCAACGCCTAGCGCAAGAGAGACCCAGTACTTC; size: -; V: TRBV4-3; D: -; J: TRBJ2-5
CDR3: CATEKRQASLVDEQFF; DNA: TGTGCCACGGAAAAGAGACAGGCTAGTTTGGTCGATGAGCAGTTCTTC; size: -; V: TRBV2; D: -; J: TRBJ2-1
CDR3: CSVEEGRYGGNEQFF; DNA: TGCAGCGTTGAAGAGGGTCGGTACGGGGGCAATGAGCAGTTCTTC; size: -; V: TRBV29-1; D: -; J: TRBJ2-1
CDR3: CASSAGTLPNKLFF; DNA: TGTGCCAGCAGTGCCGGGACACTACCCAACAAACTGTTTTTT; size: few; V: TRBV27; D: -; J: TRBJ1-4
CDR3: CASTLRGMNTEAFF; DNA: TGTGCCAGCACCCTCCGCGGCATGAACACTGAAGCTTTCTTT; size: few; V: TRBV7-6; D: -; J: TRBJ1-1
CDR3: CASRAGREDEQFF; DNA: TGTGCCAGCAGGGCAGGGAGGGAAGATGAGCAGTTCTTC; size: -; V: TRBV7-6; D: TRBD2; J: TRBJ2-1
CDR3: CASSQDRPGFPHF; DNA: TGCGCCAGCAGCCAAGATCGGCCGGGTTTTCCCCACTTT; size: -; V: TRBV4-3; D: -; J: TRBJ1-6
CDR3: CASTDRINEKLFF; DNA: TGTGCCAGCACCGACAGGATTAATGAAAAACTGTTTTTT; size: -; V: TRBV7-9; D: -; J: TRBJ1-4
CDR3: CASSGGQILSGNTIYF; DNA: TGTGCCAGCTCGGGGGGACAGATCCTCTCTGGAAACACCATATATTTT; size: -; V: TRBV18; D: TRBD1; J: TRBJ1-3
CDR3: CASSRGQDYGYTF; DNA: TGTGCCAGCAGCCGAGGACAGGACTATGGCTACACCTTC; size: -; V: TRBV9; D: TRBD1; J: TRBJ1-2
CDR3: CSAPGQYTGELFF; DNA: TGCAGCGCACCGGGACAGTACACCGGGGAGCTGTTTTTT; size: -; V: TRBV29-1; D: TRBD1; J: TRBJ2-2
CDR3: CASSQGTGGTEAFF; DNA: TGTGCCAGCAGCCAAGGGACAGGGGGCACTGAAGCTTTCTTT; size: once; V: TRBV3-1/TRBV3-2; D: TRBD1; J: TRBJ1-1
CDR3: CASSWTPFVTTYGYTF; DNA: TGTGCCAGCAGCTGGACACCTTTTGTGACCACCTATGGCTACACCTTC; size: -; V: TRBV7-2; D: -; J: TRBJ1-2
CDR3: CASSTSPDRANNEQFF; DNA: TGCGCCAGCAGCACCTCCCCGGACAGGGCCAACAATGAGCAGTTCTTC; size: -; V: TRBV4-1; D: TRBD1; J: TRBJ2-1
CDR3: CASSPGGPGYTF; DNA: TGTGCCAGCAGCCCCGGGGGGCCTGGCTACACCTTC; size: -; V: TRBV5-6; D: -; J: TRBJ1-2
CDR3: CASNSGQGANEQFF; DNA: TGTGCCAGCAATTCTGGACAGGGGGCAAATGAGCAGTTCTTC; size: -; V: TRBV19; D: TRBD1; J: TRBJ2-1
CDR3: CASSHGRAAKNIQYF; DNA: TGTGCCAGCAGCCATGGGAGGGCGGCCAAAAACATTCAGTACTTC; size: -; V: TRBV6-2/TRBV6-3; D: TRBD2; J: TRBJ2-4
CDR3: CASSPEDGSSYNEQFF; DNA: TGCGCCAGCAGCCCGGAGGACGGCAGCTCCTACAATGAGCAGTTCTTC; size: -; V: TRBV5-1; D: -; J: TRBJ2-1
CDR3: CASSLVAAGTSGSTDTQYF; DNA: TGTGCCAGCAGCTTAGTCGCAGCCGGGACTAGCGGTAGCACAGATACGCAGTATTTT; size: -; V: TRBV7-2; D: TRBD2; J: TRBJ2-3
CDR3: CASSYAQGYGNTIYF; DNA: TGTGCCAGCAGTTACGCTCAGGGGTACGGAAACACCATATATTTT; size: -; V: TRBV6-5; D: -; J: TRBJ1-3
CDR3: CASSRQGFEAEAFF; DNA: TGCGCCAGCAGCCGGCAGGGATTTGAGGCTGAAGCTTTCTTT; size: -; V: TRBV4-3; D: -; J: TRBJ1-1
CDR3: CASSLVVPGEGTEAFF; DNA: TGCGCCAGCAGCTTGGTAGTTCCAGGGGAAGGGACTGAAGCTTTCTTT; size: -; V: TRBV5-1; D: -; J: TRBJ1-1
CDR3: CASSQDDSRGSDTQYF; DNA: TGCGCCAGCAGCCAAGATGATAGTAGGGGGTCCGATACGCAGTATTTT; size: -; V: TRBV4-3; D: -; J: TRBJ2-3
CDR3: CARSLERGVNNEQFF; DNA: TGTGCCAGAAGCTTGGAGCGCGGAGTTAACAATGAGCAGTTCTTC; size: once; V: TRBV5-3; D: -; J: TRBJ2-1
CDR3: CASSVATGYTGELFF; DNA: TGTGCCAGCAGCGTAGCGACAGGGTACACCGGGGAGCTGTTTTTT; size: -; V: TRBV9; D: TRBD1; J: TRBJ2-2
CDR3: CASGGNGVAGVQETQYF; DNA: TGTGCCAGCGGGGGGAACGGGGTAGCGGGGGTCCAAGAGACCCAGTACTTC; size: -; V: TRBV28; D: TRBD2; J: TRBJ2-5
CDR3: CASSQGGQSSYNEQFF; DNA: TGTGCCAGCAGCCAAGGAGGCCAAAGCTCCTACAATGAGCAGTTCTTC; size: few; V: TRBV7-6; D: -; J: TRBJ2-1
CDR3: CASSNQGALGNTIYF; DNA: TGTGCCAGTAGTAATCAGGGGGCGCTGGGAAACACCATATATTTT; size: -; V: TRBV19; D: TRBD1; J: TRBJ1-3
CDR3: CASSLSGRGNYNEQFF; DNA: TGCGCCAGCAGCTTGTCGGGGCGGGGGAACTACAATGAGCAGTTCTTC; size: -; V: TRBV5-1; D: TRBD2; J: TRBJ2-1
CDR3: CASSILGPGESSGANVLTF; DNA: TGTGCCAGTAGTATATTGGGGCCGGGAGAGTCTTCTGGGGCCAACGTCCTGACTTTC; size: -; V: TRBV19; D: -; J: TRBJ2-6
CDR3: CASSLLGGTLYEQYF; DNA: TGCGCCAGCAGCCTGTTGGGAGGGACCCTCTACGAGCAGTACTTC; size: -; V: TRBV4-1; D: TRBD2; J: TRBJ2-7
CDR3: CAISESRLAGEETQYF; DNA: TGTGCCATCAGTGAGTCCCGACTAGCGGGAGAGGAGACCCAGTACTTC; size: -; V: TRBV10-3; D: TRBD2; J: TRBJ2-5
CDR3: CASSQVPTVNEKLFF; DNA: TGCGCCAGCAGCCAAGTCCCGACAGTTAATGAAAAACTGTTTTTT; size: -; V: TRBV4-1; D: -; J: TRBJ1-4
CDR3: CASSCPPGRGVEKLFF; DNA: TGTGCCAGCAGCTGCCCGCCCGGCAGGGGGGTCGAAAAACTGTTTTTT; size: -; V: TRBV7-3; D: TRBD1; J: TRBJ1-4
CDR3: CASSLARGSGSTDTQYF; DNA: TGTGCCAGCAGCTTAGCGCGAGGTAGCGGGAGTACTGATACGCAGTATTTT; size: -; V: TRBV7-2; D: TRBD2; J: TRBJ2-3
CDR3: CASSQVEGGGADTQYF; DNA: TGCGCCAGCAGCCAAGTCGAAGGTGGGGGGGCAGATACGCAGTATTTT; size: -; V: TRBV4-3; D: TRBD2; J: TRBJ2-3
CDR3: CASRGSGQVQETQYF; DNA: TGCGCCAGCAGGGGATCTGGACAGGTACAAGAGACCCAGTACTTC; size: -; V: TRBV5-1; D: TRBD1; J: TRBJ2-5
CDR3: CASSQQGVYGYTF; DNA: TGTGCCAGCAGCCAACAGGGAGTCTATGGCTACACCTTC; size: -; V: TRBV7-9; D: -; J: TRBJ1-2
CDR3: CARSRGGYTF; DNA: TGTGCCAGGAGCCGGGGTGGCTACACCTTC; size: -; V: TRBV13; D: -; J: TRBJ1-2
CDR3: CASINERGGRETQYF; DNA: TGTGCCAGCATCAACGAGCGGGGGGGCCGAGAGACCCAGTACTTC; size: -; V: TRBV3-1/TRBV3-2; D: TRBD2; J: TRBJ2-5
CDR3: CASSLDSTDTQYF; DNA: TGTGCCAGCAGCCTAGACAGCACAGATACGCAGTATTTT; size: -; V: TRBV12-3/TRBV12-4; D: -; J: TRBJ2-3
CDR3: CASGLGGYNEQFF; DNA: TGCGCCAGCGGCTTGGGAGGTTACAATGAGCAGTTCTTC; size: many; V: TRBV5-1; D: -; J: TRBJ2-1
CDR3: CASSFWEGSVEFF; DNA: TGTGCCAGCAGTTTCTGGGAGGGGAGTGTCGAGTTCTTC; size: -; V: TRBV12-3/TRBV12-4; D: TRBD2; J: TRBJ2-1
CDR3: CASSLATSWKTQYF; DNA: TGTGCCAGCAGCTTAGCTACTAGCTGGAAGACCCAGTACTTC; size: -; V: TRBV7-2; D: -; J: TRBJ2-5
CDR3: CASSSQGTTNEKLFF; DNA: TGTGCCAGCAGCTCTCAGGGAACAACTAATGAAAAACTGTTTTTT; size: -; V: TRBV9; D: -; J: TRBJ1-4
CDR3: CASSLGGQGGTEAFF; DNA: TGTGCCAGCAGTCTGGGCGGCCAGGGGGGCACTGAAGCTTTCTTT; size: -; V: TRBV6-5; D: TRBD1; J: TRBJ1-1
CDR3: CAIGRGETQYF; DNA: TGTGCCATCGGGCGGGGGGAGACCCAGTACTTC; size: -; V: TRBV10-3; D: TRBD2; J: TRBJ2-5
CDR3: CASSFASNQPQHF; DNA: TGTGCCAGCAGTTTTGCGAGCAATCAGCCCCAGCATTTT; size: -; V: TRBV12-3/TRBV12-4; D: -; J: TRBJ1-5
CDR3: CASSYQGTSGNTIYF; DNA: TGTGCCAGCAGTTACCAAGGGACATCTGGAAACACCATATATTTT; size: -; V: TRBV6-5; D: -; J: TRBJ1-3
CDR3: CASAWSGSTGELFF; DNA: TGTGCCAGCGCGTGGAGCGGGAGTACCGGGGAGCTGTTTTTT; size: -; V: TRBV7-3; D: TRBD2; J: TRBJ2-2
CDR3: CASSQEDRALSYEQYF; DNA: TGCGCCAGCAGCCAAGAAGACCGAGCGCTATCCTACGAGCAGTACTTC; size: -; V: TRBV4-1; D: -; J: TRBJ2-7
CDR3: CASQDRGLDEQYF; DNA: TGTGCCAGCCAGGACAGGGGGTTGGACGAGCAGTACTTC; size: -; V: TRBV2; D: TRBD1; J: TRBJ2-7
CDR3: CASSSDGTSTDTQYF; DNA: TGTGCCAGCAGCTCCGACGGGACTAGCACAGATACGCAGTATTTT; size: -; V: TRBV7-3; D: -; J: TRBJ2-3